This is a list of T cell receptor beta chains from one sample in a study of blood T cell dynamics during melanoma immunotherapy. Sequencing used immunoSEQ multiplex PCR; TCRdb keeps in-frame clones, though not all of them. Among roughly 10,000 clones listed, about four fifths were seen once. Material: blood, obtained from a patient treated with checkpoint blockade. These TCRs come from a human donor with melanoma. Both conserved end residues are part of each CDR3. The D gene is left open where the match is weak. Rows may omit the clone size; those that give it use once, few, many or a size class.

J	V	size	D	DNA	CDR3
TRBJ2-7	TRBV7-3	few	.	TGTGCCAGCAGCCGGGGCCCAACCTACGAGCAGTACTTC	CASSRGPTYEQYF
TRBJ2-3	TRBV7-3	.	.	TGTGCCAGCAGCTTAAGCCCTGGTCGCACAGATACGCAGTATTTT	CASSLSPGRTDTQYF
TRBJ2-1	TRBV30	once	TRBD2	TGTGCCTGGAATGTCCTAGCGGGGGGCCCTAATGAGCAGTTCTTC	CAWNVLAGGPNEQFF
TRBJ2-7	TRBV27	.	TRBD2	TGTGCCAGCAGCTTTACCGGGAGGGCAGTCTACGAGCAGTACTTC	CASSFTGRAVYEQYF
TRBJ2-7	TRBV6-1	.	.	TGTGCCAGCAGTGGTGCCCCCAGCGGACAGAAGCTCTTC	CASSGAPSGQKLF
TRBJ2-6	TRBV12-5	.	.	TGTGCTAGTGGTTTGGCCGGGGCCAACGTCCTGACTTTC	CASGLAGANVLTF
TRBJ1-5	TRBV6-5	.	TRBD1	TGTGCCAGCACGCCGACAGGGAACAATCAGCCCCAGCATTTT	CASTPTGNNQPQHF
TRBJ2-7	TRBV19	.	.	TGTGCCAGTAGTATAGCGGAGGGAACCTACTCCTACGAGCAGTACTTC	CASSIAEGTYSYEQYF
TRBJ2-5	TRBV30	.	TRBD1	TGTGCCTGGAGTCAAGGGGGACAGGGACAAGAGACCCAGTACTTC	CAWSQGGQGQETQYF
TRBJ2-3	TRBV9	.	.	TGTGCCAGCAGCGTAGATGGCGGAGGTACGCAGTATTTT	CASSVDGGGTQYF
TRBJ1-4	TRBV7-2	.	.	TGTGCCAGCAGCTTAGACCCAGGTAGTGAAAAACTGTTTTTT	CASSLDPGSEKLFF
TRBJ1-4	TRBV7-8	.	.	TGTGCCAGCAGCCGCATCCAGGGAACTAATGAAAAACTGTTTTTT	CASSRIQGTNEKLFF
TRBJ2-3	TRBV19	.	TRBD1	TGTGCCAGTAGTAATCAGGGGGCCGGTTTGGGCACAGATACGCAGTATTTT	CASSNQGAGLGTDTQYF
TRBJ2-7	TRBV5-6	.	TRBD1	TGTGCCAGCAGCCGGGACAGGTCCTACGAGCAGTACTTC	CASSRDRSYEQYF
TRBJ1-2	TRBV5-1	.	.	TGCGCCAGCAGCTTGGGGGCTGGGCGGAACTATGGCTACACCTTC	CASSLGAGRNYGYTF
TRBJ1-1	TRBV5-8	.	TRBD1	TGTGCCTGCCAGGGGGGGGTTTTTGGGGACACTGAAGCTTTCTTT	CACQGGVFGDTEAFF
TRBJ1-2	TRBV18	once	.	TGTGCCAGCTCTCCCGACTACGACTATGGCTACACCTTC	CASSPDYDYGYTF
TRBJ1-2	TRBV7-9	.	.	TGTGCCAGCAGCTTAGAGCAGGGTCGGTATGGCTACACCTTC	CASSLEQGRYGYTF
TRBJ1-1	TRBV12-5	.	TRBD1	TGTGCTAGTGGTTTGGGGGACAGGGGTGGCACTGAAGCTTTCTTT	CASGLGDRGGTEAFF
TRBJ2-2	TRBV9	.	TRBD2	TGTGCCAGCAGCTCGATAACTAGCGGGGGGGTCTCGAGCACCGGGGAGCTGTTTTTT	CASSSITSGGVSSTGELFF
TRBJ2-7	TRBV27	.	.	TGTGCCAGCAGTTTATCGAAAGCCTACGAGCAGTACTTC	CASSLSKAYEQYF
TRBJ2-7	TRBV4-3	.	TRBD1	TGCGCCAGCAGCCAAGATGGTTGGGACAGGAGGAGAGTTGCCTACGAGCAGTACTTC	CASSQDGWDRRRVAYEQYF
TRBJ1-1	TRBV19	.	TRBD1	TGTGCCAGTAGTATAGTTTTAGGGACAGCGAACACTGAAGCTTTCTTT	CASSIVLGTANTEAFF
TRBJ2-1	TRBV4-3	.	TRBD2	TGCGCCAGCAGCCCCTTTAGCGGGGGGGCCGATGAGCAGTTCTTC	CASSPFSGGADEQFF
TRBJ1-2	TRBV4-3	.	.	TGCGCCAGCAGCCAAGATTACAAGGGGGGAGGCTACACCTTC	CASSQDYKGGGYTF
TRBJ1-2	TRBV7-2	.	.	TGTGCCAGCAGCCCTGTCGCGACGGATGTTCCCTATGGCTACACCTTC	CASSPVATDVPYGYTF
TRBJ2-5	TRBV6-5	.	TRBD1	TGTGCCAGCATGATCGTGACAGGGAACCAGACCCAGTACTTC	CASMIVTGNQTQYF
TRBJ2-7	TRBV11-2	.	.	TGTGCCAGCAGCCCAGTCGCTAGGTCCAGGGGTGAGACCTACGAGCAGTACTTC	CASSPVARSRGETYEQYF
TRBJ2-7	TRBV10-3	.	.	TGTGCCATCAGTGACCCGGGACAAGTCAGGGAGGAGCAGTACTTC	CAISDPGQVREEQYF
TRBJ2-3	TRBV5-1	.	TRBD1	TGCGCCAGCAGCACAGGGGACAGGGAGGCGCAGTATTTT	CASSTGDREAQYF
TRBJ2-3	TRBV28	.	.	TGTGCCAGCAGTTTGGTCAGCACAGATACGCAGTATTTT	CASSLVSTDTQYF
TRBJ2-3	TRBV6-5	.	TRBD2	TGTGCCAGCAGTGAGGGACTAAACACAGATACGCAGTATTTT	CASSEGLNTDTQYF
TRBJ2-5	TRBV7-2	.	TRBD1	TGTGCCAGCAGCTCAGTTAGGGGGCCGAAAGAGACCCAGTACTTC	CASSSVRGPKETQYF
TRBJ1-3	TRBV7-2	.	TRBD1	TGTGCCAGCAGCTTACCGGGACAGGCTGGAAACACCATATATTTT	CASSLPGQAGNTIYF
TRBJ1-2	TRBV9	.	TRBD1	TGTGCCAGCAGCGAGGGGACAGTTAACTATGGCTACACCTTC	CASSEGTVNYGYTF
TRBJ1-3	TRBV28	.	TRBD1	TGTGCCAGCAGTTCGATATGGGGAACAGGGGGCGGTGGAAACACCATATATTTT	CASSSIWGTGGGGNTIYF
TRBJ2-2	TRBV7-3	.	.	TGTGCCAGCAGCCCCAAGGGGACGACGAACACCGGGGAGCTGTTTTTT	CASSPKGTTNTGELFF
TRBJ2-1	TRBV6-1	.	.	TGTGCCAGCAGTGCCCTCACAGGAGTCAATGAGCAGTTCTTC	CASSALTGVNEQFF
TRBJ2-3	TRBV19	.	.	TGTGCCAGTAAATCGATCAGCACAGATACGCAGTATTTT	CASKSISTDTQYF
TRBJ2-1	TRBV11-2	.	.	TGTGCCAGCAGCTTGAGGTCAGGGGGGGCCGGGAATGAGCAGTTCTTC	CASSLRSGGAGNEQFF